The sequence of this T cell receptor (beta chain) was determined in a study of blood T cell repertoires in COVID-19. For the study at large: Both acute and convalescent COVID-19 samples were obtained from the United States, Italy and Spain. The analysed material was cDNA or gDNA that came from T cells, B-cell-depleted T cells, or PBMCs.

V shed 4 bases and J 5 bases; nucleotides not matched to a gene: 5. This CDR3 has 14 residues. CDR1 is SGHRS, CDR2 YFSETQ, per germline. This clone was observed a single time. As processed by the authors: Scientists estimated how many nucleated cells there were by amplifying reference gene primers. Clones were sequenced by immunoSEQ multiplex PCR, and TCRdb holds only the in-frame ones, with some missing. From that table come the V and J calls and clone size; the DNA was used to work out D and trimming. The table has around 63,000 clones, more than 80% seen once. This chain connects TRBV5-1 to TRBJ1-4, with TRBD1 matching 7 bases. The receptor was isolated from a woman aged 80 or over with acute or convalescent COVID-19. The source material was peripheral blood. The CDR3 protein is CASSPGQRNEKLFF. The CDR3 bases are TGCGCCAGCAGCCCGGGACAGAGAAATGAAAAACTGTTTTTT.